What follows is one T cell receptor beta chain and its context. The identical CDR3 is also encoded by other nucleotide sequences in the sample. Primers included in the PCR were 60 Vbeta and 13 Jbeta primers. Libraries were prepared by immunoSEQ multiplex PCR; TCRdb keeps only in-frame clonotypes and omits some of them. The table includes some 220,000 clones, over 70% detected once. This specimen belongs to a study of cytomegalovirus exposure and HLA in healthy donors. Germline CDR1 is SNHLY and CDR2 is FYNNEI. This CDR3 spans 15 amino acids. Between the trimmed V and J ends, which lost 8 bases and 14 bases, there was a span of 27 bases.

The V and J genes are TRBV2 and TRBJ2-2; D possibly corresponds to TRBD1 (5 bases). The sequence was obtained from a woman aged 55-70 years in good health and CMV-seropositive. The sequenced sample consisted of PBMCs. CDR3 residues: CASYTRPLDTVELFF. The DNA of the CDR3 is TGTGCCAGCTATACCAGGCCTTTGGACACCGTGGAACTGTTTTTT.